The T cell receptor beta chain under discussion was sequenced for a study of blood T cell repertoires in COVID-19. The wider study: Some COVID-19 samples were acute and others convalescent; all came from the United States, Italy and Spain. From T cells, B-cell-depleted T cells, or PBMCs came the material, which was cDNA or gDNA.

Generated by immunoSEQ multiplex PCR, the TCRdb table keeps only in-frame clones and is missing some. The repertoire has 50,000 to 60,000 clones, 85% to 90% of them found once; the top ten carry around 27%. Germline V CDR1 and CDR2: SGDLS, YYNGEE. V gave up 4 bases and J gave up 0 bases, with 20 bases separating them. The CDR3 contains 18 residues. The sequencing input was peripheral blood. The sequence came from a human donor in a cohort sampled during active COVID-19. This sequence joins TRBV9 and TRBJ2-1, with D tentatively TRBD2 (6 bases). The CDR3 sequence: CASSTRGLATSSYNEQFF. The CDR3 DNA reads TGTGCCAGCAGCACCCGAGGCCTAGCGACCAGCTCCTACAATGAGCAGTTCTTC.